This T cell receptor beta chain was retrieved from a study of post-analysis software for immune sequencing data. Trimming stripped 4 bases from V and 3 bases from J, with 11 bases between. The germline CDR1 and CDR2 sequences are SGHDT and YYEEEE. The CDR3 runs 14 residues. Unique molecular identifiers had been added to the TCR beta cDNA libraries. Once roughly 1 to 10 million T cells were used, a few hundred thousand cDNA molecules resulted. TCRdb re-analysed the PCR reads in MiXCR, keeping a single row per CDR3 protein. The sample consists of 650,000 to 900,000 distinct CDR3 sequences, more than 45% of them appearing once. This clonotype was seen a single time. Antigen unknown. Study results and limitations: Several TRBV segments (TRBV5-6, TRBV5-1 and TRBV20-1 among them) occurred more frequently in patients than in controls.

The source is a girl aged 10 to 17 with multiple sclerosis. The J gene is TRBJ2-1, the V gene TRBV5-6; weak D call: TRBD2 (6 bases). The sequenced material came from blood. CDR3 sequence reads: CASSGRDFYNEQFF. The CDR3 DNA follows: TGTGCCAGCAGCGGCCGGGACTTCTACAATGAGCAGTTCTTC.